This T cell receptor (beta chain) is drawn from a study of identical twins. With respect to this clonotype: Its antigen is undetermined.

After template switching added a universal primer site, the resulting cDNA carried unique molecular identifiers. MiXCR, run by TCRdb on the 5' RACE reads, gives a single entry per CDR3 protein. Of 450,000 or so distinct CDR3 sequences listed, 13% to 15% were seen once; the top ten hold approximately 1%. Germline values: CDR1 SGHRS, CDR2 YFSETQ. V lost 5 bases and J lost 4, with 12 bases in between. This CDR3 is built from 14 residues. General study findings and limits: Excess sharing by twins proved weaker in beta out-of-frame sequences.

The sample was also linked to a second study, of yellow fever vaccine responses in identical twins.

Sequenced: CD4+ T cells sorted from blood. This receptor was identified in a woman between 18 and 30 years old in good health. This chain connects TRBV5-1 to TRBJ2-2, with D tentatively TRBD1 (6 bases). The CDR3 region is CASRNEGGTGELFF. For the CDR3, the DNA is TGCGCCAGCAGAAACGAAGGGGGCACCGGGGAGCTGTTTTTT. Based on the CDR3 plus reference TRBV5-1 and TRBJ2-2, the full variable domain is KAGVTQTPRYLIKTRGQQVTLSCSPISGHRSVSWYQQTPGQGLQFLFEYFSETQRNKGNFPGRFSGRQFSNSRSEMNVSTLELGDSALYLCASRNEGGTGELFFGEGSRLTVL.